One sample yielded the 18 T cell receptor beta chains listed below, sequenced in a study of CXCR3-negative and CXCR3-positive naive CD8 T cells. Each TRB cDNA library was prepared by 5' RACE (with UMI labels). TCRdb reanalyzed the 5' RACE reads and collapses them to one entry per CDR3 protein, without DNA. Its listing shows about 120,000 distinct CDR3 sequences. Study findings and constraints: CXCR3-positive naive cells had TRB CDR3s that were more hydrophobic than CXCR3-negative naive cells had.

The antigens of these receptors remain unknown. The specimen was naive CXCR3+ CD8+ T cells from blood. This sample's subset: CD45RO-CCR7+CD27+CD95- naive CD8+ T cells expressing CXCR3 (TNR3+). These receptors all stem from a human donor in good health. Some clones in this sample may be carry-over from other donors' samples.

This rearrangement joins TRBV5-4 to TRBJ2-1; TCRdb gives TRBD2 as the D gene, but with no DNA this cannot be confirmed. CDR3 size: 17 residues. Germline V lookup: CDR1 SGHNT, CDR2 YYREEE (reference sequence). CDR3 residues: CASSLFGSGVTYNEQFF.

This chain links TRBV28 with TRBJ2-3. CDR1 and CDR2 from the germline V gene are MDHEN and SYDVKM. The CDR3 sequence is 13 residues long. CDR3 protein: CASSLQHTDTQYF.

CDR3 residues: CSVDSDRVIDTQYF. The chain carries TRBV29-1 and TRBJ2-3; no DNA is available, so the TRBD1 call from TCRdb remains unchecked. The CDR3 runs 14 residues. CDR1 and CDR2 (germline): SQVTM, ANQGSEA.

This CDR3 reads CASEGSGDRSTEAFF. The genes are TRBV19 and TRBJ1-1. Germline CDR1 reads LNHDA; CDR2 reads SQIVND (reference sequence). This CDR3 comprises 15 residues.

The CDR3: CASSSDRGGSYEQYF. The rearrangement links TRBV7-6 to TRBJ2-7; TCRdb's D gene call, TRBD1, goes unchecked for lack of DNA. The CDR3 totals 15 residues. From germline, CDR1 is SGHVS and CDR2 FNYEAQ.

V gene TRBV10-3 combines with J gene TRBJ2-7; TCRdb's D gene call, TRBD1, goes unchecked for lack of DNA. The V gene's germline CDR1 is ENHRY and CDR2 SYGVKD. CDR3 length equals 13 residues. The CDR3: CAISAGTLYEQYF.

The V call is TRBV29-1, the J call TRBJ2-1; TCRdb's D call, TRBD2, is unchecked because there is no DNA. The CDR3 is 15 amino acids. Germline lookup yields CDR1 SQVTM and CDR2 ANQGSEA. The CDR3 protein is CSVDPSGRERNEQFF.

The chain joins TRBV5-4 to TRBJ2-7. Germline V gene data show CDR1 as SGHNT and CDR2 as YYREEE (reference sequence). The CDR3 length is 14 residues. CDR3 sequence reads: CASSLGVSSYEQYF.

The V and J genes are TRBV5-1 and TRBJ2-1; the TCRdb call, TRBD2, lacks DNA for checking. The CDR3 runs 15 residues. Germline lookup yields CDR1 SGHRS and CDR2 YFSETQ. The CDR3: CASRPSGGEYNEQFF.

The rearrangement links TRBV12-3 or TRBV12-4 to TRBJ2-3. This CDR3 has 11 residues. Here the CDR3 reads CASTSTDTQYF.

This sequence joins TRBV15 and TRBJ2-5; the D call of TRBD1 rests on TCRdb alone, since no DNA is present to check it. The CDR3 is made up of 13 amino acids. The germline V gene encodes CDR1 LNHNV and CDR2 YYDKDF (reference sequence). The CDR3: CATSGQPQETQYF.

The gene calls are TRBV29-1 and TRBJ2-7. The germline V gene encodes CDR1 SQVTM and CDR2 ANQGSEA. This CDR3 contains 15 residues. The CDR3 here is CSVEAASGSSYEQYF.

This chain joins TRBV12-3 or TRBV12-4 and TRBJ2-1. This CDR3 contains 13 residues. CDR3 sequence reads: CASRPWGRNEQFF.

This sequence joins TRBV5-5 and TRBJ1-1. Germline V CDR1 and CDR2: SGHKS, YYEKEE (reference sequence). This CDR3 comprises 13 residues. CDR3 sequence reads: CASSFERYTEAFF.

Here the CDR3 reads CASSLGTGNNYGYTF. The chain employs TRBV4-1 and TRBJ1-2; as DNA is missing, the TRBD1 call by TCRdb cannot be tested. Germline CDR1 and CDR2: MGHRA and YSYEKL. The CDR3 covers 15 residues.

The chain combines TRBV9 with TRBJ2-1; no DNA is available, so the TRBD2 call from TCRdb remains unchecked. CDR1 is SGDLS, CDR2 YYNGEE, per germline. CDR3 length: 18 residues. The CDR3 sequence: CASSGDPSLAGGQREQFF.

V and J are TRBV19 and TRBJ1-2. The CDR3 has 13 amino acids. The germline CDR1 and CDR2 sequences are LNHDA and SQIVND (reference sequence). CDR3 region: CASRGGPYYGYTF.

The V call is TRBV5-1, the J call TRBJ2-1; the TCRdb call, TRBD1, lacks DNA for checking. The CDR3 consists of 14 residues. The germline CDR1 and CDR2 sequences are SGHRS and YFSETQ. Here the CDR3 reads CASSLASGDNEQFF.